The source of this TCR beta chain is a study of Graves' ophthalmopathy and Graves' hyperthyroidism. General observations from the study: A 13-signature model separated ophthalmopathy from stable hyperthyroidism, reaching roughly 85% sensitivity and roughly 81% specificity cross-validated.

From RNA, the CDR3 regions of TCR beta chains were amplified and sequenced. The first round was an RT-PCR with HTBI primers, and the second round was a multiplex PCR. MiXCR was run by TCRdb on the multiplex PCR reads, yielding one entry per CDR3 protein. In the table there are around 660,000 distinct CDR3 sequences, about 40% of which are singletons. Details on this clonotype: Its antigen is unidentified.

The CDR3 contains 16 residues. V trimming: 8 bases; J trimming: 2 bases; junction bases outside the gene matches: 12. The germline V gene has CDR1 WSHSY and CDR2 SAAADI. Clinicians made diagnoses from clinical symptoms, serum thyroxine, TRAb, thyroid ultrasound and orbital computed tomography. The sample was peripheral blood. The source of this sequence is an adult man with Graves' ophthalmopathy. This chain links TRBV10-2 with TRBJ2-5, with 9 bases matching TRBD1. DNA for the CDR3: TGCGCCAGCCGCAGGACAGGGGCCCTTTTGCAAGAGACCCAGTACTTC. This codes for CASRRTGALLQETQYF.